This T cell receptor beta chain was captured in a study of patients and donors after allogeneic stem cell transplantation. MiXCR, applied by TCRdb to the RT-PCR reads, yields one record per CDR3 protein. There are some 92,000 distinct CDR3 sequences in the sample; around 48% occur only once, and around 55% lies in the top ten. The V end lost 0 bases, the J end lost 0 bases, and 5 bases lay between the germline ends. This CDR3 comprises 15 residues. Germline CDR1 KGHSH, CDR2 LQKENI. This clonotype occurred a few times. Input material: blood, either unsorted or a sorted T cell fraction (not recorded which). This sequence was found in a human donor who was either an allogeneic HSCT recipient or a stem cell or donor lymphocyte infusion donor (not recorded which). It is not recorded whose cells these are; they may come from a transplant donor. The chain couples TRBV18 to TRBJ1-4; D is unclear. CDR3 protein: CASSPPIPTNEKLFF. The CDR3 nucleotides read TGTGCCAGCTCACCACCCATCCCAACTAATGAAAAACTGTTTTTT.